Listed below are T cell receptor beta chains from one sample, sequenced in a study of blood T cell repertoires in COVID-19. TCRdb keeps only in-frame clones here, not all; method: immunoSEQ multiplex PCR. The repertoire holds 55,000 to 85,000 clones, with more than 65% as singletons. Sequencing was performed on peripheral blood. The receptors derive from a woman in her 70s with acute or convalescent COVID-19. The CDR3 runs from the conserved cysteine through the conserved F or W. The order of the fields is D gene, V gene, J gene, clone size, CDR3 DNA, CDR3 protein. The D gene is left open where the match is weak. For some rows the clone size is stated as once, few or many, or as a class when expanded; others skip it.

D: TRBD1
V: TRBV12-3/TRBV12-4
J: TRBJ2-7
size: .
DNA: TGTGCCAGCAGTCGACAGGGTTGGGAGCAGTACTTC
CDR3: CASSRQGWEQYF

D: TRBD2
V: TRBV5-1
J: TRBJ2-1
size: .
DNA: TGCGCCAGCAGCTTGCAGATTTCGAGCGGGGGGGCCGGTGAGCAGTTCTTC
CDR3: CASSLQISSGGAGEQFF

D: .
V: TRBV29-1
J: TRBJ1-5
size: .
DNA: TGCAGCGTTGGAAGCGGGGGCAATCAGCCCCAGCATTTT
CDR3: CSVGSGGNQPQHF

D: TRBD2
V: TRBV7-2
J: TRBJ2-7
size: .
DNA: TGTGCCAGCAGCTTACTAGCGGGAGACATATACGAGCAGTACTTC
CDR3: CASSLLAGDIYEQYF

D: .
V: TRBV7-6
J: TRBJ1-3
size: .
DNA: TGTGCCAGCAGCGCCCGACAAAGCTCTGGAAACACCATATATTTT
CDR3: CASSARQSSGNTIYF

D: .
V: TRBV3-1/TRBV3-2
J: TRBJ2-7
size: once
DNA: TGTGCCAGCAGCCCTAGACAGGGATCGGGGGTCCAGCAGTACTTC
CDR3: CASSPRQGSGVQQYF

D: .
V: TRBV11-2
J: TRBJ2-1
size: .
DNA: TGTGCCAGCAGTTTTACCTACAATGAGCAGTTCTTC
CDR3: CASSFTYNEQFF

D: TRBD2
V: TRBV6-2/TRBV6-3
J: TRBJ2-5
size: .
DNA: TGTGCCAGCAGTTCCCTACTAGCGGGACCCGCTGAACAAGAGACCCAGTACTTC
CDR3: CASSSLLAGPAEQETQYF

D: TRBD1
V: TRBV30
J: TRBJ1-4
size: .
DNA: TGTGCCTGGAGCCGGACCGGGACAGGGAATGAAAAACTGTTTTTT
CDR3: CAWSRTGTGNEKLFF

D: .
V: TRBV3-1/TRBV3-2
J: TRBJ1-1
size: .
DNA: TGTGCCAGCAGCCCCCAGGGGCTCCCAGCTTTCTTT
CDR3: CASSPQGLPAFF

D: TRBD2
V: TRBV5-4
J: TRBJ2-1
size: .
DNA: TGTGCCAGCAGCTTGGCCGGGGGGGTCTACAATGAGCAGTTCTTC
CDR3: CASSLAGGVYNEQFF

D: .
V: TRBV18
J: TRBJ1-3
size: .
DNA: TGTGCCAGCTCACCCCGGGACATAGGAAACACCATATATTTT
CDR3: CASSPRDIGNTIYF

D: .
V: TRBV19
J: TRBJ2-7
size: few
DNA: TGTGCCAGTAGTCCCGGGGTCCAGGGGTTCTACGAGCAGTACTTC
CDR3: CASSPGVQGFYEQYF

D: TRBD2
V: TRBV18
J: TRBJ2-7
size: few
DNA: TGTGCCAGCGGCGGGGGTGCCGCCGAGCAGTACTTC
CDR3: CASGGGAAEQYF

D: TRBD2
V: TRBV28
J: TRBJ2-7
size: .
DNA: TGTGCCAGCGGACTAGCCCAAACCTACGAGCAGTACTTC
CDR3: CASGLAQTYEQYF

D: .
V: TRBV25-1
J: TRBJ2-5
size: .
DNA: TGTGCCAGCAGTTTAGCGAGACACGAAGAGACCCAGTACTTC
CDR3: CASSLARHEETQYF

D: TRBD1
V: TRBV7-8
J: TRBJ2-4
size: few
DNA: TGTGCCAGCAGCACCCAGGGGGCGCGAGCCAAAAACATTCAGTACTTC
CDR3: CASSTQGARAKNIQYF

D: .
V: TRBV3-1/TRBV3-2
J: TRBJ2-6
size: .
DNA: TGTGCCAGCCTACGGAGCTCTGGGGCCAACGTCCTGACTTTC
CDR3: CASLRSSGANVLTF

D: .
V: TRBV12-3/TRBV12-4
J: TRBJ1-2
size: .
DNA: TGTGCCAGCAGTTTCGGGGGGAATGGCTACACCTTC
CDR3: CASSFGGNGYTF

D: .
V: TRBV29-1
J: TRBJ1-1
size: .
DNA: TGCAGCGTTGATCTCTCAGGCCAGACGAACACTGAAGCTTTCTTT
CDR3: CSVDLSGQTNTEAFF

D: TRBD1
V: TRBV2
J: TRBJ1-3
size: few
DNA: TGTGCCAGCACCGGGACAGGACTTAGGATGACCATATATTTT
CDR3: CASTGTGLRMTIYF

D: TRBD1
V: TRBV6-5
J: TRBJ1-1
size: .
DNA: TGTGCCAGCAGAGCGACAGGGTATAACACTGAAGCTTTCTTT
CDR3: CASRATGYNTEAFF

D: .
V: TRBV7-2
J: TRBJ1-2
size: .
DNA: TGTGCCAGCAGCTTAGGGCAGGGGAACTATGGCTACACCTTC
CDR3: CASSLGQGNYGYTF

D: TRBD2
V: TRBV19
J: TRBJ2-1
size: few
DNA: TGTGCCAGTAGTATACAAAGCGGGAGTTTCGATGAGCAGTTCTTC
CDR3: CASSIQSGSFDEQFF

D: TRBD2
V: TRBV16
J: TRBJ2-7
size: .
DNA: TGTGCCAGCAGCCAATCGGGGACTAGCGGGATCAAATACGAGCAGTACTTC
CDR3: CASSQSGTSGIKYEQYF

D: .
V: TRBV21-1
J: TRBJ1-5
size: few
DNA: TGTGCCAGTGGGGACAGGCAGTGGTGGCAACGGCCCCAGCATTTT
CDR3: CASGDRQWWQRPQHF

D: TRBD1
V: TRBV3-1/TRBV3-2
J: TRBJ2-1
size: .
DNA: TGTGCCAGCAACCTCGGGACAGGGACTTACAATGAGCAGTTCTTC
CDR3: CASNLGTGTYNEQFF

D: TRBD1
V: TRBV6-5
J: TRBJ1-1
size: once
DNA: TGTGCCAGCAGTTACATTAGACAGGGTGGGAACACTGAAGCTTTCTTT
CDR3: CASSYIRQGGNTEAFF

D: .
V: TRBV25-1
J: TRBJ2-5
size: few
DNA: TGTGCCAGCAGTGGGATACAGGGGGGGGGAGAGACCCAGTACTTC
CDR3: CASSGIQGGGETQYF

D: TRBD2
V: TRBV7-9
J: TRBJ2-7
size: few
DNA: TGTGCCAGCAGCTTGCCCGGACTAGCGGGCCCTGAAACCTACGAGCAGTACTTC
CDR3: CASSLPGLAGPETYEQYF

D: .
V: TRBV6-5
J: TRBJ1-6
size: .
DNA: TGTGCCAGCAGCGCCACCCCCAGCAGCGGTCTCTGGTTT
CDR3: CASSATPSSGLWF